This TCR beta chain derives from a study of Ad26.COV2.S vaccination and SARS-CoV-2 variants. Study details: Enrollment placed the donor in the COV1001 Ad26.COV2.S trial arm. Ad26.COV2.S, an intramuscular injection, was given once or twice 56 days apart.

Sequenced by immunoSEQ multiplex PCR; TCRdb stores in-frame clones only, minus some. The sample lists about 280,000 clones; 80% to 90% were seen once. The treatment: around 19 received Ad26.COV2.S at low or high dose, single or two shots; roughly 5 received placebo; per-sample allocation not given. On day 63 after the first injection, vaccine and placebo recipients gave samples. What was given as vaccine was an Ad26 vector encoding Wuhan-strain SARS-CoV-2 spike. Per germline, CDR1 GTSNPN and CDR2 SVGIG (reference sequence). V gave up 0 bases and J gave up 7 bases, with 12 bases separating them. The length of the CDR3 is 13 residues.

The TCR originated in a person between 18 and 59 years old who received the Ad26.COV2.S COVID-19 vaccine or a placebo. This material consisted of peripheral blood, taken in a trial of Ad26.COV2.S vaccine versus placebo. The chain links TRBV30 to TRBJ1-2; D might be TRBD1 (6 bases). The CDR3 is CAWSVMDRSGYTF. CDR3 coding DNA: TGTGCCTGGAGTGTTATGGACAGATCTGGCTACACCTTC.